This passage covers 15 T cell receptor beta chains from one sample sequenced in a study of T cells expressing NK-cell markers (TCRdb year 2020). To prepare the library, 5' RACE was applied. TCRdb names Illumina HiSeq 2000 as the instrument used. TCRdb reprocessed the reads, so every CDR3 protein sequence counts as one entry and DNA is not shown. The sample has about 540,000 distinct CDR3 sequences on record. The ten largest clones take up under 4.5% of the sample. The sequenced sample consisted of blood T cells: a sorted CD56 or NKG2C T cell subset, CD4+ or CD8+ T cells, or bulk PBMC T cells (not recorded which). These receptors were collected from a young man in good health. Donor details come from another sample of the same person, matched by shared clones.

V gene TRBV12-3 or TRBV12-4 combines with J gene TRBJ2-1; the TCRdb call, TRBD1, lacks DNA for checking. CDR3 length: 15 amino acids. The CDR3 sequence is CASSPEGQGYNEQFF.

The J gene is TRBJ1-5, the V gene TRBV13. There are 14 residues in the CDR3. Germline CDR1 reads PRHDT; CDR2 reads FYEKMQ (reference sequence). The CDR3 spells CASSLKSFNQPQHF.

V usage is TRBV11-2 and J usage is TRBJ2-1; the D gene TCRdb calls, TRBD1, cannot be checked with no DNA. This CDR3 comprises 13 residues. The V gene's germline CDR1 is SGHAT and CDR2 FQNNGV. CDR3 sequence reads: CASGSDRFNEQFF.

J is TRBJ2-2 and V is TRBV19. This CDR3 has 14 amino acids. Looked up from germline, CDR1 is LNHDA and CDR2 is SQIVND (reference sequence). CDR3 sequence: CASSIDWTVGELFF.

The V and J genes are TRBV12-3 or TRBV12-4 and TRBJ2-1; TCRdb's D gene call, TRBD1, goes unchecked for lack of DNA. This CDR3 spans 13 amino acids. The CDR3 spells CASTIGGGREQFF.

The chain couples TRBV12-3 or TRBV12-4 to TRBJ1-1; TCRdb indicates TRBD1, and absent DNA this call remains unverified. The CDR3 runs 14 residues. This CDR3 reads CASSGDRGWTEAFF.

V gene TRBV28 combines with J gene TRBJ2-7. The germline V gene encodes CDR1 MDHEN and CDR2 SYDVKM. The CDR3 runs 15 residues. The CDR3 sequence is CASSLRTGASYEQYF.

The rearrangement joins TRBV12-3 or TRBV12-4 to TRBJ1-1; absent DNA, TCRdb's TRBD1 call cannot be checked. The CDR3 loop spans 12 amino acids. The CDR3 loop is CASSNFDRKAFF.

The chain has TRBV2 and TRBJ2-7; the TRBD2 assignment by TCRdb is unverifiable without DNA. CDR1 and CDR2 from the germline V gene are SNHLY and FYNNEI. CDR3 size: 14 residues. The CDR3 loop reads CAVVLAGGLVEQYF.

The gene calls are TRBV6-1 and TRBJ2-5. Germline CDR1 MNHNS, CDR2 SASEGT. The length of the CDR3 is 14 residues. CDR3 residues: CASRGLSLQETQYF.

CDR3 region: CASSQIAGGSYNEQFF. This chain connects TRBV4-2 to TRBJ2-1. CDR3 length: 16 residues. Germline V gene lookup returns CDR1 LGHNA and CDR2 YNFKEQ.

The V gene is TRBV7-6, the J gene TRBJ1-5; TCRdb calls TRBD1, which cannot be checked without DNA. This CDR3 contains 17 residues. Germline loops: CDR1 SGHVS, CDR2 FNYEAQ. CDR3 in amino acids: CASSLGSPGAIGQPQHF.

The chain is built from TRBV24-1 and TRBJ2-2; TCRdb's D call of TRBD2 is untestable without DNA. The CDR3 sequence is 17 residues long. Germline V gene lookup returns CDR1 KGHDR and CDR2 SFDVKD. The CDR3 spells CATSGQGSGTNTGELFF.

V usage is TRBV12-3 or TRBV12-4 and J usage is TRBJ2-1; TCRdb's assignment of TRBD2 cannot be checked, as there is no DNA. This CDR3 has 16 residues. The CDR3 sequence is CASSLWRGVSYNEQFF.

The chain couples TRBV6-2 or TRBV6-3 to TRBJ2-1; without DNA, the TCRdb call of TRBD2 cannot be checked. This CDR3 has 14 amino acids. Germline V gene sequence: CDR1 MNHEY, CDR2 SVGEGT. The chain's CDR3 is CASRSGGASNEQFF.